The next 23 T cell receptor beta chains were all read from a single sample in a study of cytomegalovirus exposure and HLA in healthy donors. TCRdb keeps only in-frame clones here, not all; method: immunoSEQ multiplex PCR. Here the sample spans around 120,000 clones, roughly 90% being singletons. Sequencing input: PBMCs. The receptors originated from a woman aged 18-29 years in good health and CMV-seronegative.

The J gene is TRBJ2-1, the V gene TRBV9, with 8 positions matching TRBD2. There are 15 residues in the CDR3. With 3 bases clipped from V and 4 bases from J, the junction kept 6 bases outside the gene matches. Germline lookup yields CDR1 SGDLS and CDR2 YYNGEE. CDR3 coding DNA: TGTGCCAGCAGCGACACTAGCGGTGCTTACAATGAGCAGTTCTTC. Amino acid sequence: CASSDTSGAYNEQFF.

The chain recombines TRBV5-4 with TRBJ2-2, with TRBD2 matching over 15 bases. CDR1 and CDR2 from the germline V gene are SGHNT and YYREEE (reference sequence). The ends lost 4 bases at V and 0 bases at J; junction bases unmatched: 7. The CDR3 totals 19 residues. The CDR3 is CASSPPGLAGGTNTGELFF. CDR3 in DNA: TGTGCCAGCAGCCCACCGGGACTAGCGGGAGGAACGAACACCGGGGAGCTGTTTTTT.

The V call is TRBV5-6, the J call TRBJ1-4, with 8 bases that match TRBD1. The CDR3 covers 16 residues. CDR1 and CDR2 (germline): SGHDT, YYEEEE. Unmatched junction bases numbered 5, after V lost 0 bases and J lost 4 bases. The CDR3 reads CASSLVGQGGNEKLFF. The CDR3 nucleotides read TGTGCCAGCAGCTTGGTCGGACAGGGAGGTAATGAAAAACTGTTTTTT.

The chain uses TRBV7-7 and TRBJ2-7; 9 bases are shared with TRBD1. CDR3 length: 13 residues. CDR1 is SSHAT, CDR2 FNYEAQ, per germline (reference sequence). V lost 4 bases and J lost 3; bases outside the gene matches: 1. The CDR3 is CASSSDRGYEQYF. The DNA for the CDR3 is TGTGCCAGCAGCTCGGACAGGGGCTACGAGCAGTACTTC.

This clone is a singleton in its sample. The CDR3 protein is CASSLLQGGGEQYF. The DNA of the CDR3 is TGTGCCAGCAGCTTACTACAGGGGGGCGGCGAGCAGTACTTC. The rearrangement uses TRBV7-9 and TRBJ2-7; 8 nucleotides agree with TRBD1. This CDR3 has 14 residues. V was clipped by 2 bases and J by 6 bases; unmatched bases: 6. Germline CDR1 is SEHNR and CDR2 is FQNEAQ (reference sequence).

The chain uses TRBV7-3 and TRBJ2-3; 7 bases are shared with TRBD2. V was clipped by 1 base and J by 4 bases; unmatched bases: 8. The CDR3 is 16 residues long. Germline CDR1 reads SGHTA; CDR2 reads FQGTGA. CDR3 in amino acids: CASSLRAGAGADTQYF. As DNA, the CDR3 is TGTGCCAGCAGCTTAAGGGCGGGAGCTGGCGCAGATACGCAGTATTTT.

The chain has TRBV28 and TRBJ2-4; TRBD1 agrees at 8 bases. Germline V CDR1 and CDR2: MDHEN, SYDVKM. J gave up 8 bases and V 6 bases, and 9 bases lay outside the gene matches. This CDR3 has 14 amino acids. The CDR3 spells CASRLQGGGHIQYF. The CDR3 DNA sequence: TGTGCCAGCAGGCTACAGGGGGGAGGACACATTCAGTACTTC.

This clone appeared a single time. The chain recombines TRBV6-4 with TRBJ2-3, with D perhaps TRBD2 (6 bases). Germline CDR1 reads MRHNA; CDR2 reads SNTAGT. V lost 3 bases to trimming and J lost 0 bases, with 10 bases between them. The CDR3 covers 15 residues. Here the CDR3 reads CASSDGSGSTDTQYF. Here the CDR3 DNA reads TGTGCCAGCAGTGATGGTAGCGGCAGCACAGATACGCAGTATTTT.

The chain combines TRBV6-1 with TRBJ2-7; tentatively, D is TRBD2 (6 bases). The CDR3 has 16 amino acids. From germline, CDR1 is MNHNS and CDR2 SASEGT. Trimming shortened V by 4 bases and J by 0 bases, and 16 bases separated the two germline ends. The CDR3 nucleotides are TGTGCCAGCAGTGGACTGGGACGGGGGAGCTCCTACGAGCAGTACTTC. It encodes CASSGLGRGSSYEQYF.

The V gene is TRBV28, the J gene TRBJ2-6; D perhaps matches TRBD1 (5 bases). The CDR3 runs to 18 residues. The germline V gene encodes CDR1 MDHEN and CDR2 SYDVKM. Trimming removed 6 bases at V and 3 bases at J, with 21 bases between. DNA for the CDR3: TGTGCCAGCAGCCGGCTTGGTCAGGGTTCCTTTGGGGCCAACGTCCTGACTTTC. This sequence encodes CASSRLGQGSFGANVLTF.

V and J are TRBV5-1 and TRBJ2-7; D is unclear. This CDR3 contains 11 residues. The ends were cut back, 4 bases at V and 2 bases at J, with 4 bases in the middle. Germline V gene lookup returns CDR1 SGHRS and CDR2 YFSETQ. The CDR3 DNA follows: TGCGCCAGCAGCATAGCCTACGAGCAGTACTTC. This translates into CASSIAYEQYF.

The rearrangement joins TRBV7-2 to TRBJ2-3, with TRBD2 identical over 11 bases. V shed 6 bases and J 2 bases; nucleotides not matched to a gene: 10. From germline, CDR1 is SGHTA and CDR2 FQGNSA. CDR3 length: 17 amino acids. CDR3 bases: TGTGCCAGCAGTCAACTAGCGGGGGCCGTCTCCACAGATACGCAGTATTTT. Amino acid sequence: CASSQLAGAVSTDTQYF.

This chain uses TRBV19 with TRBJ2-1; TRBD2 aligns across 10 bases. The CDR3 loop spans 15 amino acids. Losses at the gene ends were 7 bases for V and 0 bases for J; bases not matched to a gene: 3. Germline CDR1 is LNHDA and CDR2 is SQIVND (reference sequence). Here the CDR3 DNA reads TGTGCCAGTACCGCTAGCGGGAGCTCCTACAATGAGCAGTTCTTC. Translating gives CASTASGSSYNEQFF.

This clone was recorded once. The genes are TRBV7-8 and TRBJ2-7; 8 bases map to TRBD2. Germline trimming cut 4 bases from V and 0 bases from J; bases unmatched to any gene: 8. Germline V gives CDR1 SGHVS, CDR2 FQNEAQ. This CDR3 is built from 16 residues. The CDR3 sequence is CASSSTLRGDSYEQYF. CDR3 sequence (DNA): TGTGCCAGCAGCTCAACCTTGCGGGGGGACTCCTACGAGCAGTACTTC.

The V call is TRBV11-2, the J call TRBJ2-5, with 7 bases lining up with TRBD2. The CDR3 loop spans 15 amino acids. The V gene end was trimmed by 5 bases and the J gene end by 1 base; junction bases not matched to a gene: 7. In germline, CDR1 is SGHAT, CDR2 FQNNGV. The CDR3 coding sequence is TGTGCCAGCAGCCCCCCCGGCGGGAGCCAAGAGACCCAGTACTTC. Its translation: CASSPPGGSQETQYF.

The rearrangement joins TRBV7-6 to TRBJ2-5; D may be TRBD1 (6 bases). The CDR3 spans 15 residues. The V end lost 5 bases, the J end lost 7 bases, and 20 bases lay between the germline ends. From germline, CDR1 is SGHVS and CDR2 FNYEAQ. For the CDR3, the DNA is TGTGCCAGCAGCCCAAGGGAACAGGGAATCGGGACCCAGTACTTC. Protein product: CASSPREQGIGTQYF.

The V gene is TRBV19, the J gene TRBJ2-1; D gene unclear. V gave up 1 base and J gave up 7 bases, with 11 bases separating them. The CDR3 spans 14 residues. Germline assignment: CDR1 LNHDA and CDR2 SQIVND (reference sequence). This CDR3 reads CASSIANYGNEQFF. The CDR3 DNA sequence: TGTGCCAGTAGTATAGCTAACTATGGGAATGAGCAGTTCTTC. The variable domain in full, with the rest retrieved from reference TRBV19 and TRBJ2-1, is DGGITQSPKYLFRKEGQNVTLSCEQNLNHDAMYWYRQDPGQGLRLIYYSQIVNDFQKGDIAEGYSVSREKKESFPLTVTSAQKNPTAFYLCASSIANYGNEQFFGPGTRLTVL.

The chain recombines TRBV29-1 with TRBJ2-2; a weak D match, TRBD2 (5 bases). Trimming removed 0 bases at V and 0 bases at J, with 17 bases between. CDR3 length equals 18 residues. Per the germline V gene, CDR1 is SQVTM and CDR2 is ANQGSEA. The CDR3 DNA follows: TGCAGCGTTGAAGATCAGGCGCGGGCCGTCGCGAACACCGGGGAGCTGTTTTTT. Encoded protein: CSVEDQARAVANTGELFF.

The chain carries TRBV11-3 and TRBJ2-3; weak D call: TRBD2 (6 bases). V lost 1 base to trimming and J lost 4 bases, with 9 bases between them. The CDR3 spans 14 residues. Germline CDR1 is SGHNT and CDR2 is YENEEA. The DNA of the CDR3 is TGTGCCAGCAGCTTAGGGACTATCCCAGATACGCAGTATTTT. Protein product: CASSLGTIPDTQYF.

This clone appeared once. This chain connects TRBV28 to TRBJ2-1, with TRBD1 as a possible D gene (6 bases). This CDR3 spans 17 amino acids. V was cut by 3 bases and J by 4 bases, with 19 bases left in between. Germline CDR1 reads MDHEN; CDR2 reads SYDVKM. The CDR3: CASSFWRQRGLYNEQFF. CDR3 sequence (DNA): TGTGCCAGCAGTTTTTGGCGCCAGAGGGGGTTATACAATGAGCAGTTCTTC.

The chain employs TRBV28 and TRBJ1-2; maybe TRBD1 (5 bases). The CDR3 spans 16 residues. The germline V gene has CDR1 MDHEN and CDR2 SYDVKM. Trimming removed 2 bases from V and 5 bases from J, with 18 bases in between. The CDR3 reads CASSLRGQQIIYGYTF. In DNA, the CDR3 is TGTGCCAGCAGTTTAAGGGGCCAACAGATAATATATGGCTACACCTTC.

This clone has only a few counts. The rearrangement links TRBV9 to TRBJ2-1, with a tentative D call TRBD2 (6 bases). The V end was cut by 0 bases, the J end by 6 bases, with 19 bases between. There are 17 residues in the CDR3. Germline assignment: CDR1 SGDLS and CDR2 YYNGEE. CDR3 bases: TGTGCCAGCAGCGTAGAGACTAGACCTAACCATTGCAATGAGCAGTTCTTC. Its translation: CASSVETRPNHCNEQFF.

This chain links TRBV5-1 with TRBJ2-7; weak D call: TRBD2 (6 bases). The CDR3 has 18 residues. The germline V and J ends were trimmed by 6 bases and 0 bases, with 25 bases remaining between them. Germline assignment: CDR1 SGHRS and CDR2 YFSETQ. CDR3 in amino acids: CASNGEFMGREYSYEQYF. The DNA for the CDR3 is TGCGCCAGCAATGGGGAGTTTATGGGACGGGAGTACTCCTACGAGCAGTACTTC.